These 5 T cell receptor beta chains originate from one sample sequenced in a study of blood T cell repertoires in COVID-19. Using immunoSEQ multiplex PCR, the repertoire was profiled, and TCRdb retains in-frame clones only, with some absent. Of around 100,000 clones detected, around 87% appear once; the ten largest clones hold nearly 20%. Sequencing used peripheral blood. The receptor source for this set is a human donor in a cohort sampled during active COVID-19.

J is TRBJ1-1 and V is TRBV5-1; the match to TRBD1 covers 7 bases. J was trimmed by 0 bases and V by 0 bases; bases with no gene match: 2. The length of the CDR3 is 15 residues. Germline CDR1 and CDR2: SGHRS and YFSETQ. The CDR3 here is CASSLGTGVNTEAFF. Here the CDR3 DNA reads TGCGCCAGCAGCTTGGGGACAGGCGTGAACACTGAAGCTTTCTTT.

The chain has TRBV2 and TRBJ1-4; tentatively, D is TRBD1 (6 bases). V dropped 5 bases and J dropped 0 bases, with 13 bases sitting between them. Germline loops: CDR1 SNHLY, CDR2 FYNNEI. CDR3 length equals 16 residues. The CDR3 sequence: CASSLDSSATNEKLFF. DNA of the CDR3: TGTGCCAGCAGTTTGGACAGTAGTGCAACTAATGAAAAACTGTTTTTT.

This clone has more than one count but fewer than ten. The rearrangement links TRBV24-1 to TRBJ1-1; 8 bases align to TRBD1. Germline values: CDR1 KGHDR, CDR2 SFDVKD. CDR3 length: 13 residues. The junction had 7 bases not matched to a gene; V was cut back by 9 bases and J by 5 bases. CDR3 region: CATGDRGSTEAFF. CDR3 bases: TGTGCCACCGGAGACAGGGGATCTACTGAAGCTTTCTTT.

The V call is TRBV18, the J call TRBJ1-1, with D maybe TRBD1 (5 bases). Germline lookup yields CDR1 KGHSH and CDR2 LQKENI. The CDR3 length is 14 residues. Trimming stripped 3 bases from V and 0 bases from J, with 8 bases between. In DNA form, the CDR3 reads TGTGCCAGCTCACCCGAACAGGTGAACACTGAAGCTTTCTTT. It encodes CASSPEQVNTEAFF. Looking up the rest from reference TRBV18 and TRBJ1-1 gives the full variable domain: NAGVMQNPRHLVRRRGQEARLRCSPMKGHSHVYWYRQLPEEGLKFMVYLQKENIIDESGMPKERFSAEFPKEGPSILRIQQVVRGDSAAYFCASSPEQVNTEAFFGQGTRLTVV.

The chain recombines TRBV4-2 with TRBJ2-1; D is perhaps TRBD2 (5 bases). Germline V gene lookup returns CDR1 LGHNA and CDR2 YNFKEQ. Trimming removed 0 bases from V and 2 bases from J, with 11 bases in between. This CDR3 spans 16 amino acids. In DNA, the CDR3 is TGTGCCAGCAGCCAAGATCAGGCGGGTACCTACAATGAGCAGTTCTTC. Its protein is CASSQDQAGTYNEQFF.